A selection of T cell receptor beta chains follows, all from one sample in a study of blood T cell repertoires in COVID-19. Generated by immunoSEQ multiplex PCR, the TCRdb table keeps only in-frame clones and is missing some. The sample consists of around 180,000 clones, 88% of them appearing once. Material: peripheral blood. The source of these receptors is a man in his 60s with acute or convalescent COVID-19. Both conserved end residues are trimmed from each CDR3.

V gene	J gene	CDR3 protein
TRBV30	TRBJ1-2	AWSGGGPVAGAKRRYGYT
TRBV5-4	TRBJ2-3	ASSKQVREDTQY
TRBV18	TRBJ2-7	ASSPDLSGYEQY
TRBV9	TRBJ1-2	ASSETGLSYGYT
TRBV27	TRBJ1-3	ASSFRASGNTIY
TRBV6-2/TRBV6-3	TRBJ1-5	ASSSAGMRQPQH
TRBV24-1	TRBJ2-5	ATSESRGTQY
TRBV18	TRBJ1-5	ASSPGTGSNQPQH
TRBV27	TRBJ1-6	ASSGSLDSSYNSPLH
TRBV5-1	TRBJ1-1	ASSPGQNTEAF
TRBV7-8	TRBJ2-2	ASSWNRGNTGELF
TRBV18	TRBJ1-1	ASSPRTLNTEAF
TRBV6-6	TRBJ1-6	ASTQDRDLSPLH
TRBV19	TRBJ1-2	ASSRQGAHGYT
TRBV13	TRBJ1-1	ASRHGTVGSTEAF
TRBV6-5	TRBJ1-1	ASRSWYQAF
TRBV7-2	TRBJ2-2	ASSLGSGLSNTGELF
TRBV30	TRBJ2-6	AWSSSRTGAGANVLT
TRBV6-1	TRBJ1-6	ASSEGQGGSPLH
TRBV4-1	TRBJ2-5	ASSPSGVTFQETQY
TRBV11-2	TRBJ1-1	ASSKLRVRTEAF
TRBV3-1/TRBV3-2	TRBJ2-3	ASSLTGDLGDTQY
TRBV19	TRBJ1-5	ASSPRGQGSGNQPQH
TRBV7-2	TRBJ2-1	ASSPGTGGWYNEQF
TRBV18	TRBJ1-1	ASSPNTITEAF
TRBV12-5	TRBJ2-2	ASGSLWGGRGTGELF
TRBV7-9	TRBJ1-1	ASSLDLAGSGDTEAF
TRBV2	TRBJ1-2	ASRTGQNYGYT
TRBV5-1	TRBJ2-2	ASSLSGQGGNGELF
TRBV5-1	TRBJ1-2	ASSYSISGGYT
TRBV24-1	TRBJ2-1	ATSDYQGSHNEQF
TRBV24-1	TRBJ1-3	ATSDQNSGNTIY
TRBV6-6	TRBJ1-1	ASSSGTGPRSTEAF
TRBV29-1	TRBJ1-2	SVGGQGGYGYT
TRBV9	TRBJ1-1	ASSVVDRGSTEAF
TRBV19	TRBJ2-3	ASSWTSGIADTQY
TRBV9	TRBJ2-7	ASSAAGTESYEQY
TRBV29-1	TRBJ2-3	SARLAGGDTQY
TRBV11-3	TRBJ2-7	ASSPRTGGYEQY
TRBV30	TRBJ2-2	AWRTWTGAGELF
TRBV5-5	TRBJ1-4	ASSLDRGPATNEKLF
TRBV9	TRBJ1-5	ASSPGTGGQPQH
TRBV19	TRBJ1-2	ASSTGTGAVYGYT
TRBV4-1	TRBJ2-5	ASSQGLAETQY
TRBV6-1	TRBJ1-6	ASSETGTSPLH
TRBV19	TRBJ1-2	ASSMVQGYGYT
TRBV30	TRBJ1-4	AWSEPGGNEKLF
TRBV10-3	TRBJ1-6	AITRDGGSPLH
TRBV27	TRBJ2-5	ASSPQQGGTWETQY
TRBV9	TRBJ1-2	ASSSRGNYGYT
TRBV5-1	TRBJ1-2	ASSFTGWGRPNYGYT
TRBV7-2	TRBJ1-2	ASSLTGTGNYGYT
TRBV4-1	TRBJ1-3	ASSREVQGKGIVSGNTIY
TRBV5-4	TRBJ2-1	ASSPDGSTYNEQF
TRBV24-1	TRBJ2-6	ATSDAGTGTGANVLT